This T cell receptor (beta chain) was sequenced during a study of blood T cell repertoires in COVID-19. Original methodology: Nucleated cell number was recorded as an estimate derived from reference gene primer amplification. This table comes from immunoSEQ multiplex PCR, and its TCRdb copy is limited to in-frame clones, with some not included. V, J and clone size were drawn from that table, and D and trimming were deduced from the DNA. Here the sample spans roughly 240,000 clones, 86% being singletons. Participant reports of clinical history set cohort assignment. What the recovered Cohort 3 donors had was two negative PCRs, clearance, or symptom resolution. Trimming left V 1 base short and J 9 bases short, with 13 bases between. From germline, CDR1 is LGHNA and CDR2 YSLEER. CDR3 size: 14 residues.

The chain combines TRBV4-3 with TRBJ2-1; possibly TRBD1 for D (5 bases). The receptor's source is a woman aged 50 to 65 who had recovered from COVID-19. The source material was PBMCs or T cells enriched from blood (not recorded which). CDR3 loop: CASSQVDGQGEQFF. CDR3 nucleotide sequence: TGCGCCAGCAGCCAAGTCGACGGGCAGGGTGAGCAGTTCTTC.